Listed here is a single T cell receptor (beta chain). These data are taken from a study of blood T cell repertoires in COVID-19. On the study more broadly: Acute and convalescent COVID-19 samples came from the United States, Italy and Spain. T cells, B-cell-depleted T cells, or PBMCs supplied cDNA or gDNA.

Seattle cases were enrolled at active infection and followed longitudinally. Per germline, CDR1 MDHEN and CDR2 SYDVKM. The V end lost 1 base, the J end lost 4 bases, and 7 bases lay between the germline ends. The CDR3 has 13 residues. Original processing notes: Reference gene primer amplification yielded estimated nucleated cell counts. The protocol was immunoSEQ multiplex PCR, while the TCRdb copy is restricted to in-frame clones and leaves out a portion. For V, J and clone size, that table is used; D and trimming come from the DNA. The sample records 120,000 or so clones, more than 90% being singletons.

Material: peripheral blood. The sequence came from a man between 60 and 75 years old with COVID-19, enrolled during active disease. The rearrangement uses TRBV28 and TRBJ1-1, with D possibly being TRBD1 (6 bases). The CDR3 protein is CASSLYRVTEAFF. As DNA, the CDR3 is TGTGCCAGCAGTTTATACAGGGTCACTGAAGCTTTCTTT.